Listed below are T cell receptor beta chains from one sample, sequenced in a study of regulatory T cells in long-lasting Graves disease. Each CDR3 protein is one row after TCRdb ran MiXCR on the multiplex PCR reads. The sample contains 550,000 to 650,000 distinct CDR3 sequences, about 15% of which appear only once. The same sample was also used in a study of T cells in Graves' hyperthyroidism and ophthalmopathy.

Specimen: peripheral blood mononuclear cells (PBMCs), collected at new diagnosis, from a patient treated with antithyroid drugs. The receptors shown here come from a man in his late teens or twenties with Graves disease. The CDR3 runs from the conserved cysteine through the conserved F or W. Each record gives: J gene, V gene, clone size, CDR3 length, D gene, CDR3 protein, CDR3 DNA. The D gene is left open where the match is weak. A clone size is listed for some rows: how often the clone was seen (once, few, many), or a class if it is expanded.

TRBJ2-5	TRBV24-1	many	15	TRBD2	CATSDLTSGRQTQYF	TGTGCCACCAGTGATTTGACTAGCGGGAGACAGACCCAGTACTTC
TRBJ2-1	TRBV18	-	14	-	CASSGTPGSNEQFF	TGTGCCAGCTCCGGGACCCCGGGCAGTAATGAGCAGTTCTTC
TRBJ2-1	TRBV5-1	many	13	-	CASSLGRNNEQFF	TGTGCCAGCAGTCTCGGACGGAACAATGAGCAGTTCTTC
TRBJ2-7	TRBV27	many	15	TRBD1	CASSPLTGGTYEQYF	TGTGCCAGCAGTCCTCTTACAGGGGGGACCTACGAGCAGTACTTC
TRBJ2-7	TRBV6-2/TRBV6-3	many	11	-	CASRGLSEQYF	TGTGCCAGCAGGGGGCTCAGCGAGCAGTACTTC
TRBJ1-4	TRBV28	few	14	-	CASRVVSTNEKLFF	TGTGCCAGCCGGGTCGTATCAACTAATGAAAAACTGTTTTTT
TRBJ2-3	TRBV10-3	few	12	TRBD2	CATSGSADTQYF	TGTGCCACTAGCGGGAGTGCAGATACGCAGTATTTT
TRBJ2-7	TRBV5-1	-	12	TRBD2	CASSAGGDEQYF	TGCGCCAGCAGCGCTGGGGGGGACGAGCAGTACTTC
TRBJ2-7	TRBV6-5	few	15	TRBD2	CASSYFAGGPHEQHF	TGTGCCAGCAGTTACTTCGCGGGAGGGCCTCACGAGCAGCACTTC
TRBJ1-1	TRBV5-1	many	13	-	CASSLESRTEAFF	TGCGCCAGCAGCTTGGAATCGAGGACTGAAGCTTTCTTT
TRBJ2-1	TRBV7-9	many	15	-	CASSLGAQSTSEQFF	TGTGCCAGCAGCTTAGGAGCCCAGAGTACCAGTGAGCAGTTCTTC
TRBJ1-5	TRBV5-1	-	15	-	CASSLVGGRDQPQHF	TGCGCCAGCAGCCTGGTGGGGGGGCGGGATCAGCCCCAGCATTTT
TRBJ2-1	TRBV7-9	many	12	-	CASSFGVNEQFF	TGTGCCAGCAGCTTTGGAGTTAATGAGCAGTTCTTC
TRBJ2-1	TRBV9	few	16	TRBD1	CASSSTGTAVYNEQFF	TGTGCCAGCAGCTCTACCGGGACAGCAGTCTACAATGAGCAGTTCTTC
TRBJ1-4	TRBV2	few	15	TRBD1	CASSLSGGISEKLFF	TGTGCCAGCAGTTTGTCAGGGGGCATCAGTGAAAAACTGTTTTTT
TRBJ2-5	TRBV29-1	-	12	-	CSVNRVGETQYF	TGCAGCGTTAACAGGGTTGGAGAGACCCAGTACTTC
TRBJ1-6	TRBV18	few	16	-	CASSPPGRGGNSPLHF	TGTGCCAGCTCACCACCCGGCAGGGGAGGTAATTCACCCCTCCACTTT
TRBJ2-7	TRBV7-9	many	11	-	CASGNAYEQYF	TGTGCCAGCGGTAATGCCTACGAGCAGTACTTC
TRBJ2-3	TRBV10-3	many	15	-	CAISEGRQDTDTQYF	TGTGCCATCAGTGAAGGTCGACAGGACACAGATACGCAGTATTTT
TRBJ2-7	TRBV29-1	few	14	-	CSVVRDFNSYEQYF	TGCAGCGTTGTAAGGGACTTCAACTCCTACGAGCAGTACTTC
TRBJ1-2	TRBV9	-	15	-	CASSVVPGSNYGYTF	TGTGCCAGCAGCGTAGTTCCAGGCTCCAACTATGGCTACACCTTC
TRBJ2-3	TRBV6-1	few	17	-	CASSAMRQSPSTDTQYF	TGTGCCAGCAGTGCCATGAGACAAAGCCCCTCCACAGATACGCAGTATTTT
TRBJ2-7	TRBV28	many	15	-	CASSSASGVSYEQYF	TGTGCCAGCAGTTCCGCCAGCGGTGTCTCCTACGAGCAGTACTTC
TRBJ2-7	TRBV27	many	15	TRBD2	CASSFLAGGPYEQYF	TGTGCCAGCAGCTTCCTAGCGGGAGGGCCCTACGAGCAGTACTTC
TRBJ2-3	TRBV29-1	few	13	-	CSVEANGADTQYF	TGCAGCGTTGAAGCTAACGGCGCAGATACGCAGTATTTT
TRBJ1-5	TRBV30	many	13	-	CAWSPPLAPPQHF	TGTGCCTGGAGTCCACCCTTGGCTCCGCCCCAGCATTTT
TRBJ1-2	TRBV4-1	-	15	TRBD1	CASSQERTGTYGYTF	TGCGCCAGCAGCCAAGAGAGGACAGGGACCTATGGCTACACCTTC